The TCR beta chain described here comes from a study of OX40 agonist ivuxolimab in advanced cancers. As for the study in general: The mean age was approximately 60 years, ranging from about 20 to 85, with about four fifths of participants male. Checkpoint inhibitors had been given previously to approximately 41% of patients.

Findings and caveats of the study: Among the nonresponders, some also had low normalized T-cell clonal expansion.

The protocol was immunoSEQ multiplex PCR, while the TCRdb copy is restricted to in-frame clones and leaves out a portion. In the table there are nearly 70,000 clones, 86% of which are singletons. This clone was seen a single time. The target antigen is unknown. CDR3 length: 11 amino acids. Looked up from germline, CDR1 is MNHNY and CDR2 is SVGAGI (reference sequence). The V gene lost 8 bases and the J gene lost 5 bases, with 10 bases spanning the gap. The V and J genes are TRBV6-6 and TRBJ2-7, with D maybe TRBD1 (6 bases). The sample consisted of CD4+ or CD8+ T cells sorted from blood, taken in a trial of the OX40 agonist ivuxolimab. The TCR originated in an adult with an advanced solid tumor such as melanoma, head and neck, liver or kidney cancer. CDR3 sequence reads: CASGDRHEQYF. The CDR3 bases are TGTGCCAGCGGAGACAGGCACGAGCAGTACTTC.